One and the same sample provided the 16 T cell receptor beta chains below, sequenced in a study of Graves' ophthalmopathy and Graves' hyperthyroidism. RNA transcripts were the template, and TCR beta CDR3 regions were amplified from them. HTBI primers were employed in first-round RT-PCR, then a second-round multiplex PCR followed. TCRdb recomputed calls from the multiplex PCR reads with MiXCR, one row per CDR3 protein. The top ten hold roughly 6.9% of the sample, which has just over 600,000 distinct CDR3 sequences, about 24% seen once. The sequencing input was peripheral blood. These receptors came from a woman aged 18 to 35 with stable Graves' hyperthyroidism. Some clones in this sample may be carry-over from other donors' samples.

This clonotype was found many times. The chain has TRBV7-2 and TRBJ1-1, with D possibly being TRBD1 (5 bases). V lost 3 bases and J 4 bases, leaving 15 bases between the germline ends. The CDR3 consists of 15 residues. Germline CDR1 reads SGHTA; CDR2 reads FQGNSA. CDR3 residues: CASSFLFGAGTEAFF. DNA of the CDR3: TGTGCCAGCAGCTTTCTTTTTGGGGCGGGCACTGAAGCTTTCTTT.

This clonotype was detected ten times or more. This sequence joins TRBV10-3 and TRBJ2-5; 7 nucleotides line up with TRBD1. V shed 10 bases, J shed 2 bases, and the junction held 1 base outside the gene matches. Germline CDR1 reads ENHRY; CDR2 reads SYGVKD. The CDR3 length is 11 residues. As DNA, the CDR3 is TGTGCCACGGGACAGCAAGAGACCCAGTACTTC. It translates to CATGQQETQYF.

V and J are TRBV6-1 and TRBJ1-2; D unclear. The V gene's germline CDR1 is MNHNS and CDR2 SASEGT. The germline V and J ends were trimmed by 4 bases and 9 bases, with 15 bases remaining between them. This CDR3 region has 13 residues. CDR3 in DNA: TGTGCCAGCAGTGTGGAAACATTTAGAAGCTACACCTTC. It codes for CASSVETFRSYTF.

At least ten counts were recorded for this clonotype. The J gene is TRBJ1-2, the V gene TRBV28; TRBD1 aligns across 8 bases. The V gene end was trimmed by 3 bases and the J gene end by 8 bases; junction bases not matched to a gene: 11. In germline, CDR1 is MDHEN, CDR2 SYDVKM. CDR3 length: 15 amino acids. The CDR3 sequence is CASSLPPGQAAGYTF. The CDR3 bases are TGTGCCAGCAGTTTGCCCCCGGGACAGGCTGCGGGCTACACCTTC.

This clonotype has ten or more counts. The CDR3 is CASSEPPQETQYF. CDR3 nucleotides: TGCGCCAGCAGTGAGCCACCCCAAGAGACCCAGTACTTC. V gene TRBV10-1 combines with J gene TRBJ2-5; D is uncertain. Per germline, CDR1 WNHNN and CDR2 SYGVQD (reference sequence). Deletions cut 2 bases from V and 1 base from J, with 5 bases between. The length of the CDR3 is 13 residues.

Many counts were recorded for this clonotype. This chain connects TRBV20-1 to TRBJ1-1, with a tentative D call TRBD1 (5 bases). The CDR3 runs to 12 residues. Looked up from germline, CDR1 is DFQATT and CDR2 is SNEGSKA (reference sequence). V lost 1 base to trimming and J lost 4 bases, with 7 bases between them. CDR3 protein: CSARGDFTEAFF. The CDR3 DNA reads TGCAGTGCTAGAGGGGACTTCACTGAAGCTTTCTTT.

This clonotype was seen more than once but under ten times. The chain is built from TRBV12-3 or TRBV12-4 and TRBJ2-5, with 8 bases aligning to TRBD2. The CDR3 totals 15 residues. The trim removed 5 bases at V and 0 bases at J, leaving 5 bases unmatched. CDR3 nucleotide sequence: TGTGCCAGCAGTGCGGGGGGAAAATACCAAGAGACCCAGTACTTC. Translation gives CASSAGGKYQETQYF.

The table lists this clonotype with a count of one. The final CDR3 position lacks the conserved phenylalanine or tryptophan, pointing to a likely read error. The rearrangement joins TRBV28 to TRBJ2-5; a possible D gene is TRBD2 (6 bases). The CDR3 extends over 15 amino acids. Per the germline V gene, CDR1 is MDHEN and CDR2 is SYDVKM. Trimming pared 5 bases from V and 1 base from J, leaving 14 bases between. The CDR3 loop is CASSPLRGFQETQYL. CDR3 nucleotides: TGTGCCAGCAGTCCACTGCGGGGATTCCAAGAGACCCAGTACCTC.

The chain employs TRBV6-1 and TRBJ1-6; 7 positions match TRBD1. This CDR3 contains 15 residues. Germline CDR1 and CDR2: MNHNS and SASEGT. Trimming took 5 bases from V and 7 from J; bases not matched to a gene: 8. The CDR3 region is CASSPGQALNSPLHF. In nucleotides, the CDR3 is TGTGCCAGCAGTCCCGGACAGGCCTTGAATTCACCCCTCCACTTT.

The V and J genes are TRBV3-1 and TRBJ1-5; a possible D gene is TRBD1 (5 bases). CDR3 length: 15 residues. The germline V and J ends were trimmed by 3 bases and 2 bases, with 11 bases remaining between them. CDR1 and CDR2 from the germline V gene are LGHDT and YNNKEL (reference sequence). CDR3 sequence (DNA): TGTGCCAGCAGCCACTCCAGGGCAGGCAATCAGCCCCAGCATTTT. Its translation is CASSHSRAGNQPQHF.

This chain links TRBV5-1 with TRBJ1-1, with 8 bases fitting TRBD1. The CDR3 spans 13 residues. In germline, CDR1 is SGHRS, CDR2 YFSETQ. The V segment lost 7 bases and the J segment 5 bases; nucleotides outside the gene matches: 7. CDR3 sequence reads: CASGVQGGTEAFF. For the CDR3, the DNA is TGCGCCAGCGGAGTACAGGGGGGGACTGAAGCTTTCTTT.

The table lists this clonotype with many counts. V gene TRBV12-3 or TRBV12-4 combines with J gene TRBJ1-1; a weak D match, TRBD1 (6 bases). Trimming shortened V by 6 bases and J by 7 bases, and 18 bases separated the two germline ends. The length of the CDR3 is 14 residues. CDR3: CASRPSGLTGEAFF. CDR3 bases: TGTGCCAGCAGACCCTCGGGCTTGACAGGTGAAGCTTTCTTT.

Notes on this clonotype: One base away lies a much larger clone, so this may be a sequencing read error. This CDR3 is CASSLRRQVQETQDF. The CDR3 region has the DNA TGTGCCAGCAGTTTACGGCGACAAGTCCAAGAGACCCAGGACTTC. V is TRBV27 and J is TRBJ2-5; D is unresolved. This CDR3 is built from 15 residues. The germline CDR1 and CDR2 sequences are MNHEY and SMNVEV (reference sequence).

The chain carries TRBV27 and TRBJ2-7, with D maybe TRBD2 (5 bases). V lost 10 bases and J 0 bases, leaving 19 bases between the germline ends. Germline CDR1 reads MNHEY; CDR2 reads SMNVEV (reference sequence). This CDR3 spans 15 amino acids. The CDR3 loop reads CAITLDPRGSYEQYF. CDR3 nucleotides: TGTGCCATCACCCTTGACCCTCGGGGCTCCTACGAGCAGTACTTC.

J is TRBJ1-1 and V is TRBV29-1; TRBD1 matches at 7 bases. The trim removed 6 bases at V and 1 base at J, leaving 2 bases unmatched. The CDR3 is 12 amino acids. Per germline, CDR1 SQVTM and CDR2 ANQGSEA. CDR3 protein: CSVDRANTEAFF. The CDR3 bases are TGCAGCGTCGACAGGGCGAACACTGAAGCTTTCTTT.

Ten or more counts support this clonotype. This chain joins TRBV2 and TRBJ1-2; 7 nucleotides match TRBD1. This CDR3 contains 14 residues. The V gene's germline CDR1 is SNHLY and CDR2 FYNNEI. Losses at the gene ends were 2 bases for V and 4 bases for J; bases not matched to a gene: 4. In DNA form, the CDR3 reads TGTGCCAGCAGTGAACCCGCAGGGGGCTATGGCTACACCTTC. It is translated as CASSEPAGGYGYTF.